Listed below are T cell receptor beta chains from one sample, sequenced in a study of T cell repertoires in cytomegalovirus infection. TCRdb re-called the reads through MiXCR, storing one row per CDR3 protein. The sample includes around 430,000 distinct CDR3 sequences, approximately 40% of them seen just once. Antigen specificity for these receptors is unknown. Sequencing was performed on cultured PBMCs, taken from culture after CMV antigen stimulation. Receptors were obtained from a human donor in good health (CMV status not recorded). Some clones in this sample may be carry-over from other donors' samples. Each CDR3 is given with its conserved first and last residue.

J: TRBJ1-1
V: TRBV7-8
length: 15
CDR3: CASSQRQGGNTEAFF

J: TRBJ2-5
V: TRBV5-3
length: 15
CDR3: CASSSYGRYQETQYF

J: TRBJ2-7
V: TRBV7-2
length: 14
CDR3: CASSSIAGVGEQYF

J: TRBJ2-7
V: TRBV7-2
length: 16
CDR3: CASSLVLAGGSYEQYF

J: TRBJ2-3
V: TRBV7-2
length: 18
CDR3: CASSLRLGSGTLLDTQYF

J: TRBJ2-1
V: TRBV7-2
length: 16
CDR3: CASSFPLAGGNNEQFF

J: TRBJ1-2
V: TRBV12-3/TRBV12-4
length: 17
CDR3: CASSLYRGLTTNYGYTF

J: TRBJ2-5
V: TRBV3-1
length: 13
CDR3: CASSPETQETQYF

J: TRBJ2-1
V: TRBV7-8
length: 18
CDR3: CASSLVRTVVPQRGEQFF

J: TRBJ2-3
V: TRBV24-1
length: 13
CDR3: CATSEVGLRTQYF

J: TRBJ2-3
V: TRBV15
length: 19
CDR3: CATSRDLGQGAPSTDTQYF

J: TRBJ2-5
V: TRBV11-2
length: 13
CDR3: CASSSTSQETQYF

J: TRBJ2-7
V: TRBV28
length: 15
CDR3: CASSFPGPPSYEQYF

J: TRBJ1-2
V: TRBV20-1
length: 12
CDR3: CSAHYTFYGYTF